The 29 T cell receptor beta chains in this list originate from one sample, sequenced in a study of response to subunit inactivated influenza vaccine. TCRdb independently ran MiXCR on the RT-PCR reads; one entry per CDR3 protein. Here the sample spans around 200,000 distinct CDR3 sequences, roughly 8.7% being singletons. The source was non-naive T cells sorted from PBMCs, collected on the day of vaccination. The receptors derive from a middle-aged man who received an inactivated influenza vaccine.

J is TRBJ2-3 and V is TRBV20-1, with 11 bases lining up with TRBD2. Losses at the gene ends were 6 bases for V and 1 base for J; bases not matched to a gene: 3. The CDR3 covers 14 residues. Germline CDR1 reads DFQATT; CDR2 reads SNEGSKA (reference sequence). In DNA, the CDR3 is TGCAGTGCAGCACTAGCGGGGGGCACAGATACGCAGTATTTT. Its protein is CSAALAGGTDTQYF.

The rearrangement joins TRBV6-1 to TRBJ1-1; 12 bases fit TRBD1. The V gene end was trimmed by 7 bases and the J gene end by 5 bases; junction bases not matched to a gene: 17. Germline loops: CDR1 MNHNS, CDR2 SASEGT. There are 18 residues in the CDR3. CDR3 in amino acids: CASTQIAGTGGIGTEAFF. In DNA form, the CDR3 reads TGTGCCAGCACCCAAATAGCCGGGACAGGGGGCATCGGGACTGAAGCTTTCTTT.

This clonotype was recorded a few times. This chain uses TRBV20-1 with TRBJ2-1; D gene ambiguous. V was clipped by 2 bases and J by 7 bases, with 9 bases between them. CDR3 size: 12 residues. The germline V gene has CDR1 DFQATT and CDR2 SNEGSKA (reference sequence). The CDR3: CSARSRSNEQFF. The DNA for the CDR3 is TGCAGTGCTAGATCGCGGTCGAATGAGCAGTTCTTC.

The genes are TRBV30 and TRBJ2-7, with unresolved D. Germline V CDR1 and CDR2: GTSNPN, SVGIG (reference sequence). Trimming took 5 bases from V and 2 from J, leaving 7 bases between them. CDR3 length equals 11 residues. The CDR3: CAWRKTYEQYF. The CDR3 coding sequence is TGTGCCTGGCGAAAAACCTACGAGCAGTACTTC.

The chain recombines TRBV29-1 with TRBJ1-1; D uncertain. The CDR3 runs to 13 residues. Trimming shortened V by 5 bases and J by 1 base, and 11 bases separated the two germline ends. Looked up from germline, CDR1 is SQVTM and CDR2 is ANQGSEA. DNA of the CDR3: TGCAGCGTTATAAGGGCCACGAACACTGAAGCTTTCTTT. Translating gives CSVIRATNTEAFF.

This clonotype was counted between two and nine times. This rearrangement joins TRBV6-2 or TRBV6-3 to TRBJ2-7, with 7 bases aligning to TRBD2. Germline CDR1 reads MNHEY; CDR2 reads SVGEGT. Losses at the gene ends were 7 bases for V and 4 bases for J; bases not matched to a gene: 10. CDR3 length: 14 residues. Written as DNA, the CDR3 is TGTGCCAGCACCCCGACTAGCCGTCCTTACGAGCAGTACTTC. Its protein is CASTPTSRPYEQYF.

This chain uses TRBV6-1 with TRBJ2-7; 9 bases agree with TRBD2. The J segment lost 4 bases and the V segment lost 6 bases, leaving 7 bases of the junction unmatched. Germline V gene data show CDR1 as MNHNS and CDR2 as SASEGT. CDR3 size: 14 residues. The CDR3 DNA is TGTGCCAGCAGGGAGACTAGCGGAAGTTACGAGCAGTACTTC. Amino acids: CASRETSGSYEQYF.

The table lists this clonotype with a few counts. The chain uses TRBV6-1 and TRBJ1-2; the match to TRBD1 covers 7 bases. The CDR3 is 13 amino acids. CDR1 and CDR2 (germline): MNHNS, SASEGT. Trimming at V came to 8 bases and at J to 4 bases, leaving 7 bases not matched to a gene. The DNA of the CDR3 is TGTGCCAGCCAAGGGGGCGCGGGCTATGGCTACACCTTC. Amino acids: CASQGGAGYGYTF.

The gene calls are TRBV7-2 and TRBJ2-1, with a tentative D call TRBD1 (5 bases). From germline, CDR1 is SGHTA and CDR2 FQGNSA. The CDR3 has 15 residues. Trimming took 2 bases from V and 6 from J, leaving 14 bases between them. The CDR3 spells CASSLRPGQGNEQFF. The DNA of the CDR3 is TGTGCCAGCAGCTTAAGGCCAGGCCAGGGCAATGAGCAGTTCTTC. Full variable domain (missing parts from reference TRBV7-2 and TRBJ2-1): GAGVSQSPSNKVTEKGKDVELRCDPISGHTALYWYRQSLGQGLEFLIYFQGNSAPDKSGLPSDRFSAERTGGSVSTLTIQRTQQEDSAVYLCASSLRPGQGNEQFFGPGTRLTVL.

This clonotype was counted at least ten times. This chain joins TRBV2 and TRBJ2-3, with D possibly TRBD1 on 5 matching bases. Per the germline V gene, CDR1 is SNHLY and CDR2 is FYNNEI. Between the trimmed V and J ends, which lost 3 bases and 3 bases, there was a span of 13 bases. There are 15 residues in the CDR3. The CDR3 region is CASSDRVFVTDTQYF. DNA of the CDR3: TGTGCCAGCAGTGACAGGGTGTTTGTGACAGATACGCAGTATTTT.

The rearrangement joins TRBV7-3 to TRBJ2-1; 7 bases align to TRBD1. In germline, CDR1 is SGHTA, CDR2 FQGTGA. The CDR3 runs to 14 residues. V was clipped by 5 bases and J by 4 bases; unmatched bases: 5. This CDR3 reads CASSREGQYNEQFF. Here the CDR3 DNA reads TGTGCCAGCAGCCGCGAGGGACAGTACAATGAGCAGTTCTTC.

V usage is TRBV11-3 and J usage is TRBJ2-1; tentatively, D is TRBD1 (6 bases). The length of the CDR3 is 15 residues. The V gene's germline CDR1 is SGHNT and CDR2 YENEEA. Trimming took off 5 bases at V and 5 bases at J, with 16 bases between the two ends. CDR3 bases: TGTGCCAGCAGCCCTCAGACAGGAGCTAACAATGAGCAGTTCTTC. Translation gives CASSPQTGANNEQFF.

This clonotype was detected only a few times. The V gene is TRBV27, the J gene TRBJ2-2; 10 bases align to TRBD2. V was pared by 3 bases and J by 2 bases, with 6 bases of the junction left unmatched. Germline CDR1 reads MNHEY; CDR2 reads SMNVEV (reference sequence). This CDR3 region has 17 residues. The CDR3 loop is CASSFLAGGLNTGELFF. The CDR3 DNA reads TGTGCCAGCAGTTTTTTAGCGGGAGGCCTTAACACCGGGGAGCTGTTTTTT.

This clonotype was observed a handful of times. The CDR3 region has the DNA TGTGCCAGCAGCTTAGCAGTGAACTCTGGAAACACCATATATTTT. It translates to CASSLAVNSGNTIYF. The gene calls are TRBV7-2 and TRBJ1-3; D remains unclear. The CDR3 is made up of 15 amino acids. V lost 0 bases and J 0 bases, leaving 6 bases between the germline ends. From germline, CDR1 is SGHTA and CDR2 FQGNSA.

This clonotype was found a few times. The CDR3 DNA reads as TGTGCCAGCAGCCACAAGTTACAAGAGACCCAGTACTTC. Translation: CASSHKLQETQYF. V gene TRBV3-1 combines with J gene TRBJ2-5; no firm D call. CDR1 LGHDT and CDR2 YNNKEL come from the germline V gene (reference sequence). CDR3 length: 13 amino acids. Trimming removed 3 bases at V and 2 bases at J, with 7 bases between.

V usage is TRBV20-1 and J usage is TRBJ1-5; 7 nucleotides agree with TRBD1. The germline V gene has CDR1 DFQATT and CDR2 SNEGSKA (reference sequence). V lost 4 bases and J lost 4; bases outside the gene matches: 4. The CDR3 has 13 residues. The CDR3: CSAKGGENQPQHF. CDR3 sequence (DNA): TGCAGTGCTAAAGGGGGCGAGAATCAGCCCCAGCATTTT.

This clonotype was detected many times. This sequence joins TRBV5-6 and TRBJ2-5, with a tentative D call TRBD2 (5 bases). Trimming shortened V by 3 bases and J by 7 bases, and 10 bases separated the two germline ends. This CDR3 is built from 12 residues. In germline, CDR1 is SGHDT, CDR2 YYEEEE. CDR3 sequence: CASSSSGLTQYF. The CDR3 DNA follows: TGTGCCAGCAGCTCCTCGGGGTTGACCCAGTACTTC.

This clonotype has more than one count but fewer than ten. The rearrangement joins TRBV28 to TRBJ2-7; the D is unclear. There are 13 residues in the CDR3. Trimming removed 2 bases from V and 5 bases from J, with 10 bases in between. Germline CDR1 and CDR2: MDHEN and SYDVKM. CDR3: CASSLGQADEQYF. The CDR3 DNA reads TGTGCCAGCAGTTTAGGGCAGGCCGACGAGCAGTACTTC.

In this sample, this clonotype turned up a few times. Here the CDR3 reads CSAREIGGNYGYTF. The CDR3 DNA reads TGCAGTGCTAGAGAGATAGGGGGAAACTATGGCTACACCTTC. The chain recombines TRBV20-1 with TRBJ1-2; D perhaps matches TRBD1 (6 bases). Germline assignment: CDR1 DFQATT and CDR2 SNEGSKA (reference sequence). Trimming removed 0 bases at V and 2 bases at J, with 10 bases between. The CDR3 is 14 residues long.

This clonotype was seen many times. This chain uses TRBV5-1 with TRBJ1-4; 9 bases fit TRBD1. The CDR3 contains 16 residues. Germline V CDR1 and CDR2: SGHRS, YFSETQ. V lost 6 bases and J lost 5; bases outside the gene matches: 11. The CDR3 nucleotides are TGCGCCAGCACTCGTGACAGGGGGGGACGGAATGAAAAACTGTTTTTT. Protein product: CASTRDRGGRNEKLFF.

This sequence joins TRBV7-2 and TRBJ2-7, with D unclear. V was pared by 5 bases and J by 1 base, with 9 bases between. The CDR3 has 13 amino acids. Germline V CDR1 and CDR2: SGHTA, FQGNSA. The CDR3 DNA reads TGTGCCAGCAGCCGAAGGGCATCCTACGAGCAGTACTTC. As protein: CASSRRASYEQYF.

This clonotype was picked up many times. This sequence joins TRBV12-3 or TRBV12-4 and TRBJ2-1; 8 nucleotides agree with TRBD2. The V and J ends lost 6 bases and 1 base, in that order; junction bases with no gene match: 5. CDR3 length: 15 residues. The CDR3, as DNA: TGTGCCAGCAGCCAAGCGGGAGCATCCTACAATGAGCAGTTCTTC. Residues: CASSQAGASYNEQFF.

The chain carries TRBV20-1 and TRBJ2-1, with TRBD2 matching over 14 bases. Germline trimming cut 5 bases from V and 9 bases from J; bases unmatched to any gene: 12. Germline CDR1 is DFQATT and CDR2 is SNEGSKA (reference sequence). The CDR3 runs 16 residues. CDR3: CSAVGLTSGRAGEQFF. The CDR3 DNA reads TGCAGTGCTGTGGGCCTGACTAGCGGGAGGGCCGGTGAGCAGTTCTTC.

This chain uses TRBV12-3 or TRBV12-4 with TRBJ1-5; 7 nucleotides align to TRBD1. J gave up 4 bases and V 3 bases, and 3 bases lay outside the gene matches. The CDR3 consists of 14 residues. Here the CDR3 DNA reads TGTGCCAGCAGTTTTTCACAGGGGAATCAGCCCCAGCATTTT. This sequence encodes CASSFSQGNQPQHF.

V is TRBV19 and J is TRBJ2-3; TRBD1 is a possible D gene (5 bases). This CDR3 spans 13 amino acids. Trimming stripped 6 bases from V and 0 bases from J, with 7 bases between. Germline V gene data show CDR1 as LNHDA and CDR2 as SQIVND (reference sequence). The CDR3 DNA sequence: TGTGCCAGTAGAGACAGCAGCACAGATACGCAGTATTTT. Translated, it gives CASRDSSTDTQYF.

This chain connects TRBV7-9 to TRBJ1-2; TRBD1 might be the D (6 bases). Per germline, CDR1 SEHNR and CDR2 FQNEAQ (reference sequence). V dropped 1 base and J dropped 8 bases, with 17 bases sitting between them. The CDR3 extends over 15 amino acids. Written as DNA, the CDR3 is TGTGCCAGCAGCTTAGAGGCGGGGGCAGTTTCCGGCTACACCTTC. Translation: CASSLEAGAVSGYTF.

This chain uses TRBV3-1 with TRBJ1-1, with D perhaps matching TRBD1 (6 bases). The V gene's germline CDR1 is LGHDT and CDR2 YNNKEL (reference sequence). The CDR3 covers 16 residues. V lost 2 bases to trimming and J lost 6 bases, with 19 bases between them. CDR3 sequence reads: CASSQKGGGRVAEAFF. CDR3 nucleotides: TGTGCCAGCAGCCAAAAAGGGGGGGGGCGCGTCGCTGAAGCTTTCTTT.

This clonotype was detected ten times or more. The chain links TRBV20-1 to TRBJ2-7; 10 bases match TRBD2. Germline-derived CDR1 and CDR2 are DFQATT and SNEGSKA (reference sequence). CDR3 size: 14 residues. The trim removed 1 base at V and 5 bases at J, leaving 5 bases unmatched. Written as DNA, the CDR3 is TGCAGTGCTAGAGCAGCGGGAGGGCCCCACGAGCAGTACTTC. Its protein is CSARAAGGPHEQYF.

This clonotype was found many times. The rearrangement links TRBV6-2 or TRBV6-3 to TRBJ2-7; D is unclear. Deletions cut 5 bases from V and 7 bases from J, with 18 bases between. CDR1 MNHEY and CDR2 SVGEGT come from the germline V gene. The length of the CDR3 is 14 residues. The CDR3 loop reads CASSPPGRAREQYF. The CDR3 region has the DNA TGTGCCAGCAGTCCCCCCGGCCGGGCGCGGGAGCAGTACTTC.